The 29 T cell receptor beta chains listed next were all sequenced from one sample in a study of shared clonotypes between healthy human individuals. TCRdb keeps only in-frame clones here, not all; method: immunoSEQ multiplex PCR. The sample records about 680,000 clones, roughly nine tenths being singletons. CD45RO-negative cells were positively selected for CCR7, leaving out terminally differentiated effector memory CD45RA+ cells. Sequencing used naive CD8+ T cells sorted from blood. The receptors stem from a man under 40 in good health.

The rearrangement joins TRBV27 to TRBJ2-7; 8 bases align to TRBD2. Germline V gene lookup returns CDR1 MNHEY and CDR2 SMNVEV (reference sequence). The V and J ends lost 3 bases and 2 bases, in that order; junction bases with no gene match: 6. This CDR3 spans 15 amino acids. In nucleotides, the CDR3 is TGTGCCAGCAGTTTCGGCCTAGCGGGCCCCTACGAGCAGTACTTC. Encoded protein: CASSFGLAGPYEQYF.

The rearrangement joins TRBV28 to TRBJ2-5; no reliable D call. This CDR3 is 11 amino acids long. The V and J ends lost 8 bases and 4 bases respectively, with 8 bases between them. The germline gives CDR1 MDHEN, CDR2 SYDVKM. CDR3 in amino acids: CASLSVETQYF. DNA for the CDR3: TGTGCCAGCCTTTCCGTAGAGACCCAGTACTTC.

The genes are TRBV12-1 and TRBJ2-1; the DNA was not used to check the table's D call, TRBD1. TRBV12-1 is a pseudogene locus. The CDR3 consists of 15 residues. CDR3 in amino acids: CASSLRDRVYNEQFF. CDR3 in DNA: TGTGCCAGCAGCTTAAGGGACAGGGTTTACAATGAGCAGTTCTTC.

The chain uses TRBV29-1 and TRBJ2-7; 8 nucleotides agree with TRBD2. After removal of 6 bases from V and 2 bases from J, the junction contained 6 bases not matched to a gene. The germline V gene encodes CDR1 SQVTM and CDR2 ANQGSEA. The CDR3 has 13 residues. CDR3 loop: CSVSGTSTYEQYF. CDR3 bases: TGCAGCGTCTCCGGGACTAGTACCTACGAGCAGTACTTC.

V gene TRBV12-2 combines with J gene TRBJ2-1; the D call TRBD2 from the table was never checked on the DNA. TRBV12-2 is described as a pseudogene. CDR3 size: 16 residues. As DNA, the CDR3 is TGTGCAAGTCGCTTAGCTACGACTAAGTCCTACAATGAGCAGTTCTTC. This gives the protein CASRLATTKSYNEQFF.

This chain uses TRBV10-1 with TRBJ1-2, with a tentative D call TRBD1 (6 bases). Germline values: CDR1 WNHNN, CDR2 SYGVQD (reference sequence). The germline V and J ends were trimmed by 0 bases and 6 bases, with 14 bases remaining between them. CDR3 length: 15 residues. Here the CDR3 DNA reads TGCGCCAGCAGTGAGTCTTCGACAGGCTACGATGGCTACACCTTC. Its translation: CASSESSTGYDGYTF.

This clone was counted a single time. The J gene is TRBJ2-1, the V gene TRBV19; D is uncertain. The germline gives CDR1 LNHDA, CDR2 SQIVND (reference sequence). Trimming stripped 5 bases from V and 0 bases from J, with 11 bases between. This CDR3 spans 15 amino acids. The CDR3 sequence: CASSVPMSSYNEQFF. Written as DNA, the CDR3 is TGTGCCAGTAGTGTCCCAATGAGCTCCTACAATGAGCAGTTCTTC.

This rearrangement joins TRBV7-9 to TRBJ1-5; D gene unclear. CDR1 SEHNR and CDR2 FQNEAQ come from the germline V gene (reference sequence). The CDR3 sequence is 14 residues long. V was trimmed by 4 bases and J by 3 bases, leaving 10 bases between them. CDR3 DNA sequence: TGTGCCAGCAGCTCCCGGACGGACAATCAGCCCCAGCATTTT. Translation: CASSSRTDNQPQHF.

This chain joins TRBV5-5 and TRBJ2-1; 12 bases are a match to TRBD2. This CDR3 is built from 15 residues. Germline-derived CDR1 and CDR2 are SGHKS and YYEKEE (reference sequence). Germline trimming cut 4 bases from V and 7 bases from J; bases unmatched to any gene: 6. The CDR3 region is CASSPWTSGINEQFF. The CDR3 DNA reads TGTGCCAGCAGCCCGTGGACTAGCGGGATAAATGAGCAGTTCTTC.

V is TRBV5-5 and J is TRBJ1-1; TRBD1 might be the D (5 bases). Trimming removed 0 bases from V and 7 bases from J, with 10 bases in between. The CDR3 totals 13 residues. Germline V gene lookup returns CDR1 SGHKS and CDR2 YYEKEE (reference sequence). CDR3 nucleotide sequence: TGTGCCAGCAGCTTGGGAGGTCAGGGTGAAGCTTTCTTT. Its protein is CASSLGGQGEAFF.

This rearrangement joins TRBV5-1 to TRBJ1-5; TRBD1 matches 9 bases. J was trimmed by 5 bases and V by 2 bases; bases with no gene match: 2. Germline assignment: CDR1 SGHRS and CDR2 YFSETQ. The CDR3 runs to 14 residues. The chain's CDR3 is CASSLQGADQPQHF. CDR3 sequence (DNA): TGCGCCAGCAGCTTACAGGGGGCAGATCAGCCCCAGCATTTT.

J is TRBJ2-7 and V is TRBV28; D is tentatively TRBD1 or TRBD2 (6 bases each). This CDR3 comprises 15 residues. The germline gives CDR1 MDHEN, CDR2 SYDVKM. V was shortened by 7 bases and J by 6 bases, with 22 bases between the two germline ends. CDR3 DNA: TGTGCCAGCACCCTAGGCGGGACGCGCAGGGGCGAGCAGTACTTC. Amino acids: CASTLGGTRRGEQYF.

V and J are TRBV13 and TRBJ2-1; tentatively, D is TRBD2 (5 bases). CDR1 is PRHDT and CDR2 is FYEKMQ in the germline V gene (reference sequence). This CDR3 comprises 14 residues. The V end was cut by 5 bases, the J end by 6 bases, with 14 bases between. CDR3: CASSPTSVVNEQFF. The CDR3 nucleotides are TGTGCCAGCAGCCCCACTAGTGTGGTCAATGAGCAGTTCTTC.

On this clone: Since a much larger clone is just one base distant, this may be a read error. The chain employs TRBV6-6 and TRBJ1-2; D gene uncertain. Germline V CDR1 and CDR2: MNHNY, SVGAGI (reference sequence). Trimming removed 2 bases from V and 3 bases from J, with 1 base in between. The CDR3 contains 11 residues. The CDR3, as DNA: TGTGCCAGCAGTTACGACTATGGCTACACCTTC. This translates into CASSYDYGYTF.

The chain is built from TRBV27 and TRBJ2-1; the match to TRBD2 covers 13 bases. Per germline, CDR1 MNHEY and CDR2 SMNVEV (reference sequence). Trimming removed 5 bases from V and 1 base from J; junction bases left unmatched: 5. The CDR3 covers 17 residues. The CDR3 reads CASSRRTSGRSYNEQFF. The CDR3 DNA sequence: TGTGCCAGCAGTAGACGGACTAGCGGGAGATCCTACAATGAGCAGTTCTTC.

V and J are TRBV27 and TRBJ1-2; 8 nucleotides match TRBD1. The CDR3 is made up of 13 amino acids. CDR1 and CDR2 (germline): MNHEY, SMNVEV (reference sequence). Germline trimming cut 0 bases from V and 10 bases from J; bases unmatched to any gene: 4. This chain's CDR3 is CASSLSTGAAYTF. CDR3 coding DNA: TGTGCCAGCAGTTTATCGACAGGGGCGGCCTACACCTTC.

The V gene is TRBV15, the J gene TRBJ2-5; no firm D call. CDR3 length: 12 amino acids. Trimming removed 1 base from V and 7 bases from J, with 7 bases in between. Germline CDR1 and CDR2: LNHNV and YYDKDF (reference sequence). The CDR3 is CATSRGSGTQYF. CDR3 bases: TGTGCCACCAGCAGAGGATCGGGGACCCAGTACTTC.

This clone is a singleton in its sample. V is TRBV21-1 and J is TRBJ2-7; no check of the table's D call, TRBD1, against the DNA was made. TRBV21-1 is termed a pseudogene. The CDR3 consists of 15 residues. The CDR3 coding sequence is TGTGCCAGCAGCAAAGGACAGGGGCGCTCCTACGAGCAGTACTTC. This sequence encodes CASSKGQGRSYEQYF.

The chain couples TRBV5-1 to TRBJ1-1; 8 bases are shared with TRBD1. The CDR3 sequence is 15 residues long. V was clipped by 2 bases and J by 3 bases; unmatched bases: 6. Looked up from germline, CDR1 is SGHRS and CDR2 is YFSETQ. The CDR3 reads CASSFGRGLDTEAFF. The CDR3 DNA reads as TGCGCCAGCAGCTTTGGCAGGGGGCTCGACACTGAAGCTTTCTTT.

The J gene is TRBJ2-6, the V gene TRBV27; 9 nucleotides line up with TRBD1. The junction had 8 bases not matched to a gene; V was cut back by 10 bases and J by 1 base. The CDR3 loop spans 16 amino acids. The germline V gene encodes CDR1 MNHEY and CDR2 SMNVEV (reference sequence). The CDR3 DNA follows: TGTGCCACCTTACAGGGGGCAACTTCTGGGGCCAACGTCCTGACTTTC. It codes for CATLQGATSGANVLTF.

The chain carries TRBV29-1 and TRBJ1-1; D is perhaps TRBD1 (5 bases). Germline loops: CDR1 SQVTM, CDR2 ANQGSEA. The V gene lost 8 bases and the J gene lost 0 bases, with 16 bases spanning the gap. This CDR3 has 14 amino acids. The CDR3 loop is CSSVQGTMNTEAFF. DNA for the CDR3: TGCAGCAGTGTGCAGGGAACAATGAACACTGAAGCTTTCTTT.

J is TRBJ2-7 and V is TRBV2; the match to TRBD2 covers 13 bases. The CDR3 totals 18 residues. Germline CDR1 and CDR2: SNHLY and FYNNEI. Germline trimming cut 3 bases from V and 4 bases from J; bases unmatched to any gene: 12. The DNA for the CDR3 is TGTGCCAGCAGTGATTTGGGGACTAGCGGGGAACAACCTTACGAGCAGTACTTC. This encodes CASSDLGTSGEQPYEQYF.

The rearrangement joins TRBV5-4 to TRBJ2-3, with TRBD1 as a possible D gene (6 bases). CDR1 is SGHNT, CDR2 YYREEE, per germline (reference sequence). The CDR3 sequence is 14 residues long. V was cut by 1 base and J by 5 bases, with 11 bases left in between. The CDR3 DNA reads as TGTGCCAGCAGCTTGACAGGGTCGATAGATACGCAGTATTTT. It encodes CASSLTGSIDTQYF.

This clone was recorded a few times. This rearrangement joins TRBV19 to TRBJ2-7; D may be TRBD1 (5 bases). V lost 5 bases to trimming and J lost 4 bases, with 15 bases between them. Germline V gene lookup returns CDR1 LNHDA and CDR2 SQIVND (reference sequence). The CDR3 is 14 residues long. CDR3 in amino acids: CASSVAGREYEQYF. The CDR3 DNA reads as TGTGCCAGTAGTGTAGCCGGCAGGGAATACGAGCAGTACTTC. The full variable domain, in which reference TRBV19 and TRBJ2-7 provide the parts outside the CDR3, is DGGITQSPKYLFRKEGQNVTLSCEQNLNHDAMYWYRQDPGQGLRLIYYSQIVNDFQKGDIAEGYSVSREKKESFPLTVTSAQKNPTAFYLCASSVAGREYEQYFGPGTRLTVT.

Notes on this clone: The same CDR3 can be traced to other DNA sequences in this sample. This chain links TRBV9 with TRBJ2-7; 7 nucleotides match TRBD2. V lost 0 bases to trimming and J lost 4 bases; unmatched junction nucleotides: 4. The CDR3 has 14 residues. The germline V gene encodes CDR1 SGDLS and CDR2 YYNGEE. The CDR3 nucleotides are TGTGCCAGCAGCGTAGTTGCGGGGGATTACGAGCAGTACTTC. This translates into CASSVVAGDYEQYF.

The chain employs TRBV27 and TRBJ2-7; TRBD2 agrees at 7 bases. Per the germline V gene, CDR1 is MNHEY and CDR2 is SMNVEV (reference sequence). This CDR3 comprises 16 residues. With V trimmed by 5 bases and J by 0 bases, 10 bases remained unmatched. The CDR3 coding sequence is TGTGCCAGCAGTCCGCGGGGGTCTAAACGCTCCTACGAGCAGTACTTC. This sequence encodes CASSPRGSKRSYEQYF.

Regarding this clone: Other DNA sequences in the same sample also yield this CDR3. The chain has TRBV27 and TRBJ2-7, with D unclear. The CDR3 contains 13 residues. V gave up 2 bases and J gave up 2 bases, with 7 bases separating them. Germline lookup yields CDR1 MNHEY and CDR2 SMNVEV (reference sequence). CDR3 loop: CASSLGQTYEQYF. CDR3 nucleotide sequence: TGTGCCAGCAGTTTAGGGCAGACCTACGAGCAGTACTTC.

Comments on this clone: The same CDR3 is also encoded by other DNA sequences in this sample. The chain recombines TRBV20-1 with TRBJ1-5; D call uncertain. CDR1 and CDR2 from the germline V gene are DFQATT and SNEGSKA (reference sequence). The CDR3 covers 10 residues. V lost 4 bases, J lost 4 bases, and 2 bases lay in between. CDR3 DNA: TGCAGTGCTAAAAATCAGCCCCAGCATTTT. Amino acid sequence: CSAKNQPQHF.

The chain couples TRBV5-4 to TRBJ2-7; the D call may be TRBD1 or TRBD2 (7 bases each). V lost 3 bases, J lost 5 bases, and 24 bases lay in between. Germline CDR1 reads SGHNT; CDR2 reads YYREEE (reference sequence). There are 17 residues in the CDR3. The CDR3 bases are TGTGCCAGCAGCTCGACAGCGGGACAGATCGCGGTTGACGAGCAGTACTTC. Its translation: CASSSTAGQIAVDEQYF. The variable domain in full, completed from reference TRBV5-4 and TRBJ2-7, reads ETGVTQSPTHLIKTRGQQVTLRCSSQSGHNTVSWYQQALGQGPQFIFQYYREEENGRGNFPPRFSGLQFPNYSSELNVNALELDDSALYLCASSSTAGQIAVDEQYFGPGTRLTVT.